A selection of T cell receptor beta chains follows, all from one sample in a study of blood T cells in healthy people across ages. One entry per CDR3 protein results from TCRdb running MiXCR on the 5' RACE reads. Here the sample spans around 800,000 distinct CDR3 sequences, around 62% being singletons. Input material: blood. These receptors were collected from a man under 40 in good health. Each CDR3 is given with its conserved first and last residue. D genes are given only for firm matches. Clone size is stated in some rows and not others, as once, few, many or a class when expanded.

CDR3aa | CDR3nt | j_gene | v_gene | abundance | d_gene
CATSADLADYEQYF | TGTGCCACCAGCGCGGATCTAGCGGACTACGAGCAGTACTTC | TRBJ2-7 | TRBV15 | few | TRBD2
CSVEEAQGLYGYTF | TGCAGCGTTGAAGAGGCTCAGGGCCTCTATGGCTACACCTTC | TRBJ1-2 | TRBV29-1 | . | .
CASSQTTGLTDTQYF | TGTGCCAGCAGCCAAACTACCGGCCTCACAGATACGCAGTATTTT | TRBJ2-3 | TRBV14 | . | .
CASTGTVDYEQYF | TGTGCCAGCACCGGGACAGTGGACTACGAGCAGTACTTC | TRBJ2-7 | TRBV28 | . | TRBD1
CASSPAFGRGVSTDTQYF | TGTGCCAGCAGCCCAGCTTTTGGGCGGGGGGTTAGCACAGATACGCAGTATTTT | TRBJ2-3 | TRBV7-3 | . | TRBD2
CASSLRGSFGAGELFF | TGTGCCAGCAGCTTAAGGGGGTCGTTTGGAGCCGGGGAGCTGTTTTTT | TRBJ2-2 | TRBV7-3 | . | .
CATSDLPRVLLAKNIQYF | TGTGCCACCAGTGATTTGCCCAGGGTCCTGTTAGCCAAAAACATTCAGTACTTC | TRBJ2-4 | TRBV24-1 | few | .
CASSSLRGNTGELFF | TGTGCCAGCAGCTCCCTCCGGGGGAACACCGGGGAGCTGTTTTTT | TRBJ2-2 | TRBV7-2 | . | .
CATPRRGEIDTQYF | TGTGCCACTCCACGGCGGGGGGAAATAGATACGCAGTATTTT | TRBJ2-3 | TRBV2 | once | TRBD2
CSASEGHPYGYTF | TGCAGTGCTAGCGAGGGCCACCCCTATGGCTACACCTTC | TRBJ1-2 | TRBV20-1 | . | .
CSVTTDSYEQYF | TGCAGCGTTACGACAGATTCCTACGAGCAGTACTTC | TRBJ2-7 | TRBV29-1 | . | .
CASSPDGGLKTQYF | TGTGCCAGCTCCCCCGACGGGGGGTTAAAGACCCAGTACTTC | TRBJ2-5 | TRBV27 | . | TRBD2
CASSRVAGGLETQYF | TGTGCCAGCAGCCGGGTCGCGGGGGGCCTGGAGACCCAGTACTTC | TRBJ2-5 | TRBV12-3/TRBV12-4 | . | TRBD2
CASSFGRPRTSGEETQYF | TGTGCCAGCAGCTTTGGTAGACCAAGGACTAGCGGGGAAGAGACCCAGTACTTC | TRBJ2-5 | TRBV5-6 | . | TRBD2
CASSQDWGTYGYTF | TGCGCCAGCAGCCAAGATTGGGGGACTTATGGCTACACCTTC | TRBJ1-2 | TRBV4-3 | . | .
CSALQGDRVSYEQYF | TGCAGTGCCCTTCAAGGGGACAGGGTGTCCTACGAGCAGTACTTC | TRBJ2-7 | TRBV20-1 | once | TRBD1
CASSFSYYNEQFF | TGTGCCAGCAGTTTCTCGTACTACAATGAGCAGTTCTTC | TRBJ2-1 | TRBV27 | . | .
CAISRLGTGELFF | TGTGCCATATCACGTTTGGGCACCGGGGAGCTGTTTTTT | TRBJ2-2 | TRBV15 | . | .
CASSERQADGDGYTF | TGTGCCAGCAGCGAACGACAGGCCGACGGGGATGGCTACACCTTC | TRBJ1-2 | TRBV7-9 | . | .
CAGSLDRETQYF | TGTGCCGGCAGCTTAGATAGGGAAACCCAGTACTTC | TRBJ2-4 | TRBV11-2 | . | .
CASSGQEHIQYF | TGTGCCAGCAGCGGACAGGAACACATTCAGTACTTC | TRBJ2-4 | TRBV14 | few | TRBD1
CAISEVLPASGGPQETQFF | TGTGCCATCAGTGAAGTGTTACCAGCTAGCGGGGGGCCACAAGAGACCCAGTTCTTC | TRBJ2-1 | TRBV10-3 | . | TRBD2
CSARAPRDRVYEQYF | TGCAGTGCTAGAGCCCCGCGGGACAGGGTCTACGAGCAGTACTTC | TRBJ2-7 | TRBV20-1 | . | TRBD1
CSVEAGGDEQYF | TGCAGCGTTGAAGCGGGGGGAGACGAGCAGTACTTC | TRBJ2-7 | TRBV29-1 | once | TRBD2